The table lists the clone carrying this T cell receptor beta chain with many counts. What it binds is unknown. This entry comes from a study of T cell repertoires in cytomegalovirus infection. Study results and caveats: CMV-specific TCR beta clonotypes restricted by HLA-C were the ones dominating the ex vivo response.

Using its own MiXCR run on the reads, TCRdb lists one record per CDR3 protein. The table lists fewer than 950,000 distinct CDR3 sequences, about 31% of them singletons. The junction had 5 bases not matched to a gene; V was cut back by 3 bases and J by 1 base. Germline CDR1 SGHVS, CDR2 FQNEAQ. This CDR3 is 16 amino acids long. This receptor was obtained from a human donor in good health (CMV status not recorded). Some clones in this sample may be carry-over from other donors' samples. The chain has TRBV7-8 and TRBJ2-3; TRBD2 matches 9 bases. Sequencing was performed on cultured CD8+ T cells from PBMCs, taken from culture after CMV antigen stimulation. In nucleotides, the CDR3 is TGTGCCAGCAGCTTTATAGCGGGGGCTGGCACAGATACGCAGTATTTT. Its protein product is CASSFIAGAGTDTQYF.